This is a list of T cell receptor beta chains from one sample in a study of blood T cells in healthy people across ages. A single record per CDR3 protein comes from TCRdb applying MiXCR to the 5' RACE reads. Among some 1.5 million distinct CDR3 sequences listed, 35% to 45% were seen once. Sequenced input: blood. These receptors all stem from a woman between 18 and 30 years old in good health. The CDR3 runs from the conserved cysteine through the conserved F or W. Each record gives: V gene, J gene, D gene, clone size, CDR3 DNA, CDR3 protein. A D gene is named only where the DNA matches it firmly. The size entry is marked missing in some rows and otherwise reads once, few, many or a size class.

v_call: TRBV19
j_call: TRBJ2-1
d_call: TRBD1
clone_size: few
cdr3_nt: TGTGCCAGTAGAACCGGGACAGGATCCTACAATGAGCAGTTCTTC
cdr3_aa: CASRTGTGSYNEQFF

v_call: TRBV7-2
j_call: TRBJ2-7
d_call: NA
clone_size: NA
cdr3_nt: TGTGCCAGCAGCTTAGATTCCAGGACAGCGTCCTACGAGCAGTACTTC
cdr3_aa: CASSLDSRTASYEQYF

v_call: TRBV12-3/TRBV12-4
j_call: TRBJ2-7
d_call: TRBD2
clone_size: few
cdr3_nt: TGTGCCAGCAGTATCTCTAGCGGGGGGGAATCCTACGAGCAGTACTTC
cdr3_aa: CASSISSGGESYEQYF

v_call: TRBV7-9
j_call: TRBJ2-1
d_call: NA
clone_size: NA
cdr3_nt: TGTGCCAGCAGCTTAGCGGTGGGGGGGCGGAATGAGCAGTTCTTC
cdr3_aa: CASSLAVGGRNEQFF

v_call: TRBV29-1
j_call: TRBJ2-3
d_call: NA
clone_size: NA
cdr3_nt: TGCAGCGGAACCAAAGGGTACCCTAGCACAGATACGCAGTATTTT
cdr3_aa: CSGTKGYPSTDTQYF

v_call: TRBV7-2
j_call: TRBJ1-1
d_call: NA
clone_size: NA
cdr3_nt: TGTGCCAGCAGCTTAGTCGGATACCGGGGAACTGAAGCTTTCTTT
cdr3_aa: CASSLVGYRGTEAFF

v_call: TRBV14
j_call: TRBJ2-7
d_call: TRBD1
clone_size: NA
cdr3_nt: TGTGCCAGCAGCCAAGATAGGGGACAGGTACTGTACGAGCAGTACTTC
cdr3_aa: CASSQDRGQVLYEQYF

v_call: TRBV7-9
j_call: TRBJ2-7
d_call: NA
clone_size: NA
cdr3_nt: TGTGCCAGCGAATCGGGACACCGCTACGAGCAGTACTTC
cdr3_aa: CASESGHRYEQYF

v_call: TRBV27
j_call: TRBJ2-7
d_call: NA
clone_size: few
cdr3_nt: TGTGCCAGCGCTACCGGCCAGGGCCCAAGCTACGAGCAGTACTTC
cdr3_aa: CASATGQGPSYEQYF

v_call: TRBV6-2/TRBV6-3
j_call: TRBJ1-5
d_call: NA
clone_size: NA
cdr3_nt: TGTGCCAGCAGTTACTCGTCAGAAAGCAATCAGCCCCAGCATTTT
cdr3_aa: CASSYSSESNQPQHF

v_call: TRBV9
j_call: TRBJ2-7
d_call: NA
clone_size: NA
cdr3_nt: TGTGCCAGCAGCGCAGCCTCGGGACCGTCCTACAATGAGCAGTACTTC
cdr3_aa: CASSAASGPSYNEQYF

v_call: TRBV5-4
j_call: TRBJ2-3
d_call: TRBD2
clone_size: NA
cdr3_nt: TGTGCCAGCAGCATGACTAGCCTAGCGACAGATACGCAGTATTTT
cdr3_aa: CASSMTSLATDTQYF

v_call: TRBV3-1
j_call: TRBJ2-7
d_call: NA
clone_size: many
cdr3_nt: TGTGCCAGCAGCCAAGAAAATTACAATGAGCAGTACTTC
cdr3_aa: CASSQENYNEQYF

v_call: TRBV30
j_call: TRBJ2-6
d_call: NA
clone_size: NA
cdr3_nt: TGTGCCTGGAGTGTAGGAGGGGGAGCTGGGGCCAACGTCCTGACTTTC
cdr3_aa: CAWSVGGGAGANVLTF

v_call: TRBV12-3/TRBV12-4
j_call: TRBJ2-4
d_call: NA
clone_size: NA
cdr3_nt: TGTGCCAGCAGCTTGACGGGACGGGGAAACATTCAGTACTTC
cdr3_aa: CASSLTGRGNIQYF

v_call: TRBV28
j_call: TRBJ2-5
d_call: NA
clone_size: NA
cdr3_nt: TGTGCCAGCAGTCTCAGTCCTCTGGGGTACTTC
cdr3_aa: CASSLSPLGYF

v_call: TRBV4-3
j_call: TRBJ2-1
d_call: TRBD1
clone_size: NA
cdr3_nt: TGCGCCAGCAGCCAAGGACAGGGTAGCAATGAGCAGTTCTTC
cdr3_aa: CASSQGQGSNEQFF

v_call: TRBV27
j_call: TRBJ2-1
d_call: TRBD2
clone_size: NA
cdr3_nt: TGTGCCAGCATTTTGTGGACTAGCGGGAGGAGTGAGCAGTTCTTC
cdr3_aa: CASILWTSGRSEQFF

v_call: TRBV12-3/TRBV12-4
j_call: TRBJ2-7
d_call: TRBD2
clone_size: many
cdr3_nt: TGTGCCAGCGGGTTATTAGGCCGGGGGGGCAATGAGCAGTACTTC
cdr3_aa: CASGLLGRGGNEQYF

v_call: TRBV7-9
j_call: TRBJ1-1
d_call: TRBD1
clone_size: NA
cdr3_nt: TGTGCCAGCAGCTTACTATCAGGGGGGATGACTGAAGCTTTCTTT
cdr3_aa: CASSLLSGGMTEAFF

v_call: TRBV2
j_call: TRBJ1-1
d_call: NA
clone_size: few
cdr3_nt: TGTGCCAGCAGGCGGACAATTGAAGCTTTCTTT
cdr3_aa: CASRRTIEAFF

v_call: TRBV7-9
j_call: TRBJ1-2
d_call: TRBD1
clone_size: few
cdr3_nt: TGTGCCAGCAGCTCCCACGTGACAGGGGGTAACCATGGCTACACCTTC
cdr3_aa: CASSSHVTGGNHGYTF

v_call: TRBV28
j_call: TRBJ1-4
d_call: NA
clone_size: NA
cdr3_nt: TGTGCCAGCAGTCCGGGCCTAGATAATGAAAAACTGTTTTTT
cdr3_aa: CASSPGLDNEKLFF

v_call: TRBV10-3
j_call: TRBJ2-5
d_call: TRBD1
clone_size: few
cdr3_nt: TGTGCCATCAGCGAGAGGGACAGCCCAGGGGAGACCCAGTACTTC
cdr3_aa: CAISERDSPGETQYF

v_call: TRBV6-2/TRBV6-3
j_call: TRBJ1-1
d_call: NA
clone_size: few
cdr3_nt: TGTGCCAGCAGGGAGGGGCGTACTGAAGCTTTCTTT
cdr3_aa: CASREGRTEAFF

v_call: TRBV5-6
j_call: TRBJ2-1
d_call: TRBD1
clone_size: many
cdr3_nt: TGTGCCAGCAGTGGACAGGGGGTGTTCAATGAGCAGTTCTTC
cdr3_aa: CASSGQGVFNEQFF

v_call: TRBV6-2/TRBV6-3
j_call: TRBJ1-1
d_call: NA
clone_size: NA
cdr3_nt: TGTGCCAGCAGTTTAACGTTGACAGGGAACACTGAAGCTTTCTTT
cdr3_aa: CASSLTLTGNTEAFF

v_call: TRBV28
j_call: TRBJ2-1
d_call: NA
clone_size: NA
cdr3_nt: TGTGCCAGCAGTCCCAGTAGGGACGTCGCCTACAATGAGCAGTTCTTC
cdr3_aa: CASSPSRDVAYNEQFF

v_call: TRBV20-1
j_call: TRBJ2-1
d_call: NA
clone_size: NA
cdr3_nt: TGCAGTGCTAGAGGCGCGCGAGGGTTTGGGAATGAGCAGTTCTTC
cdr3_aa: CSARGARGFGNEQFF

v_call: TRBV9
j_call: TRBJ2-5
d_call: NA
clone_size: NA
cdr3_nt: TGTGCCAGCAGCGAAACGGGCCTCCCCTTGGAGACCCAGTACTTC
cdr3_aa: CASSETGLPLETQYF

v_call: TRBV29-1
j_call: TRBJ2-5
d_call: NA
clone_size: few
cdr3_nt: TGCAGCGTGAGGTGGGGGGAGACCCAGTACTTC
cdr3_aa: CSVRWGETQYF

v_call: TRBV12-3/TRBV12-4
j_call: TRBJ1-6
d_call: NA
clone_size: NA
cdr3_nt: TGTGCCAGCTTAGCTGGCGGGTACGAATCACCCCTCCACTTT
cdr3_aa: CASLAGGYESPLHF

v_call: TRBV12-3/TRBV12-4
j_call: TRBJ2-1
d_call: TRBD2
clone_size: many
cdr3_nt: TGTGCCAGCAGCGGGGGGGCCTACAATGAGCAGTTCTTC
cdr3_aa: CASSGGAYNEQFF

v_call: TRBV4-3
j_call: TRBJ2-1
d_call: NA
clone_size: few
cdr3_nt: TGCGCCAGCAGCCAAGAGAGTAGCGGTGTTATCTTCGATGAGCAGTTCTTC
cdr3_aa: CASSQESSGVIFDEQFF

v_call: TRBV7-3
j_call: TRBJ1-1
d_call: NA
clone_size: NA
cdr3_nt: TGTGCCAGCAGCTTACGGTCCAGGGGTGTTAATCCTGAAGCTTTCTTT
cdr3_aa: CASSLRSRGVNPEAFF

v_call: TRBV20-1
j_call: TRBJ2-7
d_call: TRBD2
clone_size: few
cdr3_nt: TGCAGTGCTAGAGGAGAGCGGGGGCCCTACGAGCAGTACTTC
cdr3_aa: CSARGERGPYEQYF

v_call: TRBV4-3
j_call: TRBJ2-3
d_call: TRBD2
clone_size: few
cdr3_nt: TGCGCCAGCAGCCAAGACGCTAGCGGGGGGGATATGGGGCAGTATTTT
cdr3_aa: CASSQDASGGDMGQYF

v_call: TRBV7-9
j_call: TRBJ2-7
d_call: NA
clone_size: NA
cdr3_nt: TGTGCCAGCAGCTCCGCATCAACCTTCTCCCACGAGCAGTACTTC
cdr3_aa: CASSSASTFSHEQYF

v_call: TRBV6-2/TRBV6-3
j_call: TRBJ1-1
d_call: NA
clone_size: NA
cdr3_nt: TGTGCCAGCAGGGGGGGGCAGCTCCCAGCTTTCTTT
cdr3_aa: CASRGGQLPAFF

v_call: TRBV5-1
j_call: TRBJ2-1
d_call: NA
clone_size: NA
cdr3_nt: TGCGCCAGCAGCCCCACCTGGAGCTCCTACAATGAGCAGTTCTTC
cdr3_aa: CASSPTWSSYNEQFF

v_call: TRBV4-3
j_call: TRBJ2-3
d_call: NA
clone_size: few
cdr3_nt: TGCGCCAGCAGCCAGGGGGGAGCTCCAAGGGATACGCAGTATTTT
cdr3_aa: CASSQGGAPRDTQYF